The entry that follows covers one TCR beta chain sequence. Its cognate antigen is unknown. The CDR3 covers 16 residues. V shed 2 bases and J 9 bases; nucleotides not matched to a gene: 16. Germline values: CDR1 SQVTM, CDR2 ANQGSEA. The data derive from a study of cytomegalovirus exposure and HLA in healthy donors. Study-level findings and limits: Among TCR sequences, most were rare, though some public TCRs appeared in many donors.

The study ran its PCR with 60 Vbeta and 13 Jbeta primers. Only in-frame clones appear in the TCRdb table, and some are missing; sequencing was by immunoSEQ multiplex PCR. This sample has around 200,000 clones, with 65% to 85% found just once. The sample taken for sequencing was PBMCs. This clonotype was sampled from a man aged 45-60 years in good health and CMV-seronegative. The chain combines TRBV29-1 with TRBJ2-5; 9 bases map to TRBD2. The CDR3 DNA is TGCAGCGTTGAAAGGGCTAGCGGGACCCCCCGAGTGGCCCAGTACTTC. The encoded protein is CSVERASGTPRVAQYF.